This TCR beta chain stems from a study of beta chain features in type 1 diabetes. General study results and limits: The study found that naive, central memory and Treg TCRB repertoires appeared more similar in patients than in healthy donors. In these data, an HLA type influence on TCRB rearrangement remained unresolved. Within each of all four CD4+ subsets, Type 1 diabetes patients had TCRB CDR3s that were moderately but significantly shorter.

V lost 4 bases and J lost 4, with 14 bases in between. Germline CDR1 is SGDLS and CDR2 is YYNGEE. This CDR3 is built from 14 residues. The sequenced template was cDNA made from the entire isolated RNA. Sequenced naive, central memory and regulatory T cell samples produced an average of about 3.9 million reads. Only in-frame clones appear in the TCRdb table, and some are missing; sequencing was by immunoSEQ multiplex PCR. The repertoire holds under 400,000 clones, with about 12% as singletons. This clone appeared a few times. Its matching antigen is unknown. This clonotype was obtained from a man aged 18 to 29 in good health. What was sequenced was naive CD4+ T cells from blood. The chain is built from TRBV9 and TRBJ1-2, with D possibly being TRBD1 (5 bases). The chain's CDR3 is CASSPGGASYGYTF. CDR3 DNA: TGTGCCAGCAGCCCTGGTGGGGCTTCCTATGGCTACACCTTC.